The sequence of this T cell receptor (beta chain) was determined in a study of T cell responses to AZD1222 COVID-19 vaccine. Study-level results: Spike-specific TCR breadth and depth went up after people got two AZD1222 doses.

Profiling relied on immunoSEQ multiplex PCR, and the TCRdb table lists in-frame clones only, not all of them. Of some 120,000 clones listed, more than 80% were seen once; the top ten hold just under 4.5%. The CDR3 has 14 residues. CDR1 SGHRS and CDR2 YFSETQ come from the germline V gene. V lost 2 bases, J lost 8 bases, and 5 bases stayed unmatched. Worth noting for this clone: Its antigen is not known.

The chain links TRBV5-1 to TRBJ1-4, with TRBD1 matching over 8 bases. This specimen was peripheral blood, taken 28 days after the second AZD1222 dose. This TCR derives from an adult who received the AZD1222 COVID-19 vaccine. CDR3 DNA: TGCGCCAGCAGCTTACAGGGGGTCAAAGAAAAACTGTTTTTT. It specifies CASSLQGVKEKLFF. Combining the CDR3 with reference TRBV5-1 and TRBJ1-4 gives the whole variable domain KAGVTQTPRYLIKTRGQQVTLSCSPISGHRSVSWYQQTPGQGLQFLFEYFSETQRNKGNFPGRFSGRQFSNSRSEMNVSTLELGDSALYLCASSLQGVKEKLFFGSGTQLSVL.